This T cell receptor (beta chain) was recorded in a study of blood T cell repertoires in COVID-19. Across the study: Material from acute and convalescent COVID-19 was sourced from the United States, Italy and Spain. From T cells, B-cell-depleted T cells, or PBMCs came the material, which was cDNA or gDNA.

TCRdb keeps only in-frame clones here, not all; method: immunoSEQ multiplex PCR. The sample lists about 190,000 clones; around 79% were seen once. This clonotype was sampled from a woman between 45 and 65 years old with acute or convalescent COVID-19. Sequencing was performed on peripheral blood.

CDR3 region: CASRYTSGNQPQHF. The CDR3, as DNA: TGTGCCAGCAGATATACCTCCGGGAACCAGCCCCAGCATTTT. The rearrangement links TRBV27 to TRBJ1-5; D is ambiguous. Per the germline V gene, CDR1 is MNHEY and CDR2 is SMNVEV (reference sequence). V was trimmed by 6 bases and J by 7 bases, leaving 16 bases between them. The CDR3 contains 14 residues.